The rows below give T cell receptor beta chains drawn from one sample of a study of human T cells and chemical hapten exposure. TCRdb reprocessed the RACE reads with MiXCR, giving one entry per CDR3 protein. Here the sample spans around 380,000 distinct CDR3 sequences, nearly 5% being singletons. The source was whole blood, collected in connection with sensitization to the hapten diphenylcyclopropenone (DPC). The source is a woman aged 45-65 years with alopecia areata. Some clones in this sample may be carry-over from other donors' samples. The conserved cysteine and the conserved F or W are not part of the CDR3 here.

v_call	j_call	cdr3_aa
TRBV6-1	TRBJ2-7	ASSEVFWDREEQY
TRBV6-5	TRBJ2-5	ASSLQGPAAQY
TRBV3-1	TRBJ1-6	ASSQDRGTVHNSPLH
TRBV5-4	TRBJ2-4	ASSVGANIQY
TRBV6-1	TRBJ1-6	ASSERGPYNSPLH
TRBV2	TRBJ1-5	ASNGQANQPQH
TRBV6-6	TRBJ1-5	ATRFTGGDQPQH
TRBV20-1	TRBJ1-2	SARERDSNYGYT
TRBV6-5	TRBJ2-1	ASSYSKGTSGYEQF
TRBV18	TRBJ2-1	ASSAVTGGSGNEQF
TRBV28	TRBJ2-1	ASSSLLVGHEQF
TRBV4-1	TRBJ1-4	ASSQSPGLSNEKLF
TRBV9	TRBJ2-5	ASSKRGAQETQY
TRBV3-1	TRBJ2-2	ASSQLAGVSNTGELF
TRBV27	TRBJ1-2	ASSGTGLANYGYT
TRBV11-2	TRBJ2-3	ASSLTGMQY
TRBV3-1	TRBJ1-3	ASSHRGEGGNTIY
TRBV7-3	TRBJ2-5	ASSSVGKETQY
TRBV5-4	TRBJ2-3	ASRLGLAGLTDTQY
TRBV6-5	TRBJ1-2	ASSYSGGQNYYT
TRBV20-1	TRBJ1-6	SARAGLVYNSPLH
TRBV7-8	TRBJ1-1	ASSPRREGAMNTEAF
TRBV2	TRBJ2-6	AIKGSSGANVLT
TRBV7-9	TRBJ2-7	ASSSGQGGSREQY
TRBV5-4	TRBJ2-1	ASSLEQGPFNEQF
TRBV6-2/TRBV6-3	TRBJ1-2	ASSLTGRSYGYT
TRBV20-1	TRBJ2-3	SATKQGTDTQY
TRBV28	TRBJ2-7	ASSFIREGHYEQY
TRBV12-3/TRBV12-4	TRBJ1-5	ASSFYKGARQPQH
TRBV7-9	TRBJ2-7	ASTPGADQY
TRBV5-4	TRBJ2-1	ASSLAGSGPYNEQF
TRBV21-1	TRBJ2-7	ASSKEGYWSYEQY
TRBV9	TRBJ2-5	ASSVGGTRREETQY
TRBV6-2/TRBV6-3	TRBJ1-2	ASRATGDGGYT
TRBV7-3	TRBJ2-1	ASSLWDYRDEQF
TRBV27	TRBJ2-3	ASSMGPPPNTQY
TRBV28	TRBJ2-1	ASSPPGEGEQF
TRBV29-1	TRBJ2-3	SVRGGAGDTQY
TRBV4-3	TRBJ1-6	ASSQEVQGGSPLH
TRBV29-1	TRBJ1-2	SVESAPDT
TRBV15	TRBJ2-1	ATSRDLGRGGSNEQF
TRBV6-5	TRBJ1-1	ATKQGHTEAF
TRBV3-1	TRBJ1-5	ASSQGTGSNQPQH
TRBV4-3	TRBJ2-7	ASSQETGGTYEQY
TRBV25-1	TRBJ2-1	ASSALLAGYDEQF
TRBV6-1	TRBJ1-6	ASSERTGGNSPLH
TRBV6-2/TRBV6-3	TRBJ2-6	ASSYEIGRASGANVLT
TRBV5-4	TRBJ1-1	ASSLMGGYRAMNTEAF
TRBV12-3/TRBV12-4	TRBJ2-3	ASSSVPGLSSQSTDTQY
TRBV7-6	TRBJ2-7	ASSLPTGGEQY
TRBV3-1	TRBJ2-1	ASSLGRFPTSYNEQF
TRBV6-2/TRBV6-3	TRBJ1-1	ASSYLTTGALNTEAF
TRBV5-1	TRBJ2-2	ASTGPTGELF
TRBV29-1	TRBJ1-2	SVEGVRGPGGNYGYT
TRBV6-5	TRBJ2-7	ASSYVRTGGNEQY
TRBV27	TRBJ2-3	ASSYSGRVMSTDTQY